This T cell receptor beta chain was sequenced during a study of radiation and T cells in renal cell carcinoma. Time point here: blood 4 weeks post-SBRT, at nephrectomy. Treatment indicated: 15 Gy SBRT to primary tumor, nephrectomy 4 weeks later. Overall study findings and caveats: Top tumor clonotypes rose in blood 2 weeks post-radiation, then contracted.

Germline CDR1 SGHRS, CDR2 YFSETQ. With V trimmed by 1 base and J by 5 bases, 6 bases remained unmatched. This CDR3 has 15 amino acids. About this clone itself: Its antigen is not identified.

Sequenced by immunoSEQ multiplex PCR; TCRdb stores in-frame clones only, minus some. The sample shows some 100,000 clones, approximately 80% of them seen only once. The sequences come from blood, collected from a patient whose treatment included radiotherapy and nephrectomy. The receptor was isolated from a man aged 55 to 70 with renal cell carcinoma. The chain recombines TRBV5-1 with TRBJ1-5, with 7 bases fitting TRBD1. CDR3 DNA: TGCGCCAGCAGCTTGAACCCCGGGACAGATCAGCCCCAGCATTTT. It translates to CASSLNPGTDQPQHF.